A single T cell receptor beta chain is shown here with its context. The specificity of this receptor is unknown. The input lacks base qualities; no much larger clone sits a single base away. The data were taken from a study of cytotoxic CD8 clonotypes in ibrutinib-treated CLL (dated by TCRdb to 2020 to 2023). At the level of the whole study: The cohort had some eleven relapsed/refractory and roughly 15 treatment-naive patients; 17 to 18 were IGHV unmutated. Patients were still on ibrutinib when every remission and progressive disease sample was collected. Of the 86 participants in the trial, roughly 26 had longitudinal samples available. Samples at response were collected after a median of about 12 months of treatment, with a range of 6 to 36 months. Cryopreserved peripheral blood mononuclear cells were collected before treatment, at response, and at either disease progression or sustained remission. Partial responses were observed in around 25 patients and complete responses in 2; after a median follow-up of 68 months, remission was maintained in approximately 14 patients and progression was observed in 12. On average, each sample had approximately 260,000 productive templates and roughly 95,000 productive rearrangements.

Reading the label with the study, this specimen's time point is: roughly 2 years on ibrutinib. For TCR beta library preparation, around 2.2 micrograms of genomic DNA was extracted from cryopreserved PBMCs. Longitudinal blood samples from CLL patients on ibrutinib monotherapy were analyzed using high-throughput TCR beta sequencing. The patients were enrolled in a single-center, open-label phase 2 trial of ibrutinib monotherapy. The CDR3 runs 13 amino acids, cysteine and phenylalanine included. Only the CDR3 part of the read is kept: 39 bases, read in frame from the first base. CDR1 and CDR2 are drawn from the germline V gene: MNHEY, SVGAGI. The V and J ends are trimmed by 5 bases and 4 bases, leaving 11 bases between them. Broad study findings and their caveats: An increase in clonality was observed at ibrutinib response, with clonality remaining stable during sustained remission and falling back toward baseline at progression. Sustained-remission and progressing patients did not have matched sampling times, and lymph node repertoires were not examined. Public clonotypes were rare and either contracted or stayed stable during treatment, and the rise in clonality at ibrutinib response reflected the expansion of private clonotypes. At baseline, clonality was higher than in age-matched healthy donors and showed a strong correlation with circulating CD8+ T-cell counts.

The goal of deep resolution MiSeq sequencing was a depth between 1 in 1 million and 1 in 200,000 T cells, and coverage averaged 10x per clonotype. The immunoSEQ hsTCRB Kit was used to generate TCR beta libraries. On the authors' methods: Data were analyzed with ImmunoSEQ Data Assistant and ImmunoSEQ Analyzer, with V, D and J genes assigned per IMGT definitions. Clonality, with values ranging from 0 to 1, was calculated as one minus the normalized Shannon entropy of productive rearrangement frequencies. Public clonotype analysis was restricted to overrepresented clonotypes comprising at least 0.05% of each patient's repertoire. Some 14 age-matched healthy donor repertoires from immuneACCESS served as clonality controls. In TCRdb, the immuneACCESS table is reduced to in-frame sequences with V and J assigned. These tables do not hold every clone; where another copy was compared, an unresolved V gene accounts for under half, and the others remain unexplained. V, J and clone size were drawn from that table, and D and trimming were deduced from the DNA. This sample holds some 120,000 clones; around four fifths were observed only once. Together, the top ten hold about 3.3% of the sample.

Sequences were derived from PBMCs, sampled after 24 months of ibrutinib treatment. This chain joins TRBV6-5 to TRBJ1-2, with the D gene call left open. The receptor was derived from a human donor with chronic lymphocytic leukemia. The CDR3 protein: CASSGGIGYGYTF. The sequenced DNA is TGTGCCAGCAGTGGAGGGATAGGCTATGGCTACACCTTC.